The 29 T cell receptor beta chains reported below all come from one sample, sequenced in a study of OX40 agonist ivuxolimab in advanced cancers. Measured with immunoSEQ multiplex PCR; TCRdb has only the in-frame clones, and not every one. The sample shows fewer than 85,000 clones, roughly four fifths of them seen only once. The sequenced sample was CD4+ or CD8+ T cells sorted from blood, obtained in a trial of the OX40 agonist ivuxolimab. The receptors were sampled from an adult with an advanced solid tumor such as melanoma, head and neck, liver or kidney cancer.

J is TRBJ1-6 and V is TRBV6-5; 7 bases align to TRBD1. The CDR3 is made up of 14 amino acids. V gave up 6 bases and J gave up 8 bases; unmatched junction bases: 7. The germline gives CDR1 MNHEY, CDR2 SVGAGI. The CDR3 sequence: CASRLQGNDSPLHF. The CDR3 coding sequence is TGTGCCAGCAGGTTACAGGGGAACGATTCACCCCTCCACTTT.

This chain uses TRBV5-1 with TRBJ2-4, with D possibly TRBD2 on 6 matching bases. The CDR3 consists of 15 residues. The germline V gene has CDR1 SGHRS and CDR2 YFSETQ. V dropped 4 bases and J dropped 0 bases, with 11 bases sitting between them. The CDR3 DNA follows: TGCGCCAGCAGCGCGGGATCCTTAGCCAAAAACATTCAGTACTTC. Its translation: CASSAGSLAKNIQYF.

This chain connects TRBV7-2 to TRBJ2-5, with TRBD2 matching 8 bases. The J call may be wrong; the DNA end is better matched by TRBJ2-7. CDR1 and CDR2 from the germline V gene are SGHTA and FQGNSA. This CDR3 has 15 residues. CDR3 sequence reads: CASSRAVAGSYEQYF. The DNA for the CDR3 is TGTGCCAGCAGCCGGGCGGTAGCGGGGTCCTACGAGCAGTACTTC.

The J gene is TRBJ2-5, the V gene TRBV11-1, with 7 nucleotides matching TRBD1. Germline loops: CDR1 SGHAT, CDR2 FQDESV (reference sequence). V was clipped by 5 bases and J by 5 bases; unmatched bases: 8. The CDR3 sequence is 14 residues long. CDR3 in DNA: TGTGCCAGCAGCGAGGAGACAGGGCCGGAGACCCAGTACTTC. Translation gives CASSEETGPETQYF.

The chain joins TRBV7-7 to TRBJ2-2; D remains unclear. The germline V gene encodes CDR1 SSHAT and CDR2 FNYEAQ (reference sequence). The CDR3 is made up of 15 amino acids. V lost 2 bases, J lost 3 bases, and 10 bases lay in between. CDR3 amino acids: CASSLSRAYTGELFF. Here the CDR3 DNA reads TGTGCCAGCAGCTTAAGTAGGGCCTACACCGGGGAGCTGTTTTTT.

This chain connects TRBV18 to TRBJ2-7; weak D call: TRBD2 (7 bases). This CDR3 comprises 13 residues. Germline V gene lookup returns CDR1 KGHSH and CDR2 LQKENI. Trimming took 4 bases from V and 3 from J, leaving 10 bases between them. DNA of the CDR3: TGTGCCAGCTCACTTAGGGGGGGCTACGAGCAGTACTTC. Translated, it gives CASSLRGGYEQYF.

The chain recombines TRBV7-9 with TRBJ1-1, with a weak D call TRBD1 (5 bases). The CDR3 covers 17 residues. In germline, CDR1 is SEHNR, CDR2 FQNEAQ (reference sequence). V gave up 1 base and J gave up 7 bases, with 22 bases separating them. CDR3 amino acids: CASSLVILTDREGEAFF. The CDR3 nucleotides are TGTGCCAGCAGCTTAGTAATTCTAACTGACAGAGAGGGTGAAGCTTTCTTT. The whole variable domain, remainder taken from reference TRBV7-9 and TRBJ1-1, is DTGVSQNPRHKITKRGQNVTFRCDPISEHNRLYWYRQTLGQGPEFLTYFQNEAQLEKSRLLSDRFSAERPKGSFSTLEIQRTEQGDSAMYLCASSLVILTDREGEAFFGQGTRLTVV.

CDR3 in DNA: TGCGCCAGCAGCTTGGGAACAGGCGCTAATGAAAAACTGTTTTTT. This encodes CASSLGTGANEKLFF. V and J are TRBV5-1 and TRBJ1-4; possibly TRBD1 for D (5 bases). CDR1 SGHRS and CDR2 YFSETQ come from the germline V gene. The CDR3 loop spans 15 amino acids. V was cut by 0 bases and J by 3 bases, with 9 bases left in between.

The chain carries TRBV7-2 and TRBJ2-7, with 8 bases lining up with TRBD2. This CDR3 is 16 amino acids long. Germline V gene sequence: CDR1 SGHTA, CDR2 FQGNSA. J was trimmed by 2 bases and V by 0 bases; bases with no gene match: 6. CDR3: CASSLAFSGAAYEQYF. DNA of the CDR3: TGTGCCAGCAGCTTAGCCTTTAGCGGGGCCGCCTACGAGCAGTACTTC.

The chain employs TRBV27 and TRBJ1-6; D call uncertain. CDR3 size: 16 residues. CDR1 is MNHEY and CDR2 is SMNVEV in the germline V gene (reference sequence). V was cut by 2 bases and J by 0 bases, with 8 bases left in between. The CDR3 coding sequence is TGTGCCAGCAGTTTAGTCAGCCGCTCCTATAATTCACCCCTCCACTTT. This codes for CASSLVSRSYNSPLHF.

The V gene is TRBV10-3, the J gene TRBJ1-2; D remains ambiguous. This CDR3 region has 10 residues. V lost 8 bases to trimming and J lost 8 bases, with 9 bases between them. Germline loops: CDR1 ENHRY, CDR2 SYGVKD. The CDR3 region is CAIGSGGYTF. CDR3 DNA: TGTGCCATCGGATCGGGAGGCTACACCTTC.

The sample holds a few counts of this clone. This chain joins TRBV7-2 and TRBJ2-5; D unclear. The ends were cut back, 5 bases at V and 4 bases at J, with 5 bases in the middle. The germline V gene encodes CDR1 SGHTA and CDR2 FQGNSA. This CDR3 has 11 amino acids. The CDR3 sequence is CASSEGETQYF. The CDR3 nucleotides read TGTGCCAGCAGCGAAGGAGAGACCCAGTACTTC.

The V and J genes are TRBV14 and TRBJ2-5; D gene unclear. The CDR3 contains 15 residues. V was shortened by 0 bases and J by 5 bases, with 13 bases between the two germline ends. Germline V CDR1 and CDR2: SGHDN, FVKESK. The CDR3 sequence: CASSQDQVLQETQYF. The CDR3 region has the DNA TGTGCCAGCAGCCAAGACCAAGTACTTCAGGAGACCCAGTACTTC.

This clone has a handful of counts. The chain links TRBV4-3 to TRBJ2-2; D gene ambiguous. Germline V gene lookup returns CDR1 LGHNA and CDR2 YSLEER. Deletions cut 0 bases from V and 3 bases from J, with 5 bases between. The CDR3 covers 14 residues. The CDR3 sequence is CASSQEADTGELFF. The CDR3 nucleotides read TGCGCCAGCAGCCAAGAGGCGGACACCGGGGAGCTGTTTTTT.

This clone turned up a few times. The rearrangement links TRBV29-1 to TRBJ1-1; D uncertain. Trimming stripped 4 bases from V and 1 base from J, with 10 bases between. The CDR3 runs to 13 residues. Germline CDR1 and CDR2: SQVTM and ANQGSEA. The CDR3 nucleotides are TGCAGCGTTGGAAACTGGTCGAACACTGAAGCTTTCTTT. As protein: CSVGNWSNTEAFF.

The chain links TRBV28 to TRBJ1-5; perhaps TRBD1 as D (6 bases). Trimming pared 5 bases from V and 0 bases from J, leaving 11 bases between. Germline CDR1 is MDHEN and CDR2 is SYDVKM. The CDR3 runs 15 residues. CDR3 loop: CASSLTGSSNQPQHF. Written as DNA, the CDR3 is TGTGCCAGCAGTCTGACAGGATCTAGCAATCAGCCCCAGCATTTT.

This clone turned up a few times. The gene calls are TRBV18 and TRBJ1-2; D uncertain. In germline, CDR1 is KGHSH, CDR2 LQKENI. V dropped 5 bases and J dropped 6 bases, with 7 bases sitting between them. This CDR3 contains 11 residues. The DNA for the CDR3 is TGTGCCAGCTCAAGCTCTGATGGCTACACCTTC. It specifies CASSSSDGYTF. The whole variable domain, filled in from reference TRBV18 and TRBJ1-2, reads NAGVMQNPRHLVRRRGQEARLRCSPMKGHSHVYWYRQLPEEGLKFMVYLQKENIIDESGMPKERFSAEFPKEGPSILRIQQVVRGDSAAYFCASSSSDGYTFGSGTRLTVV.

The V and J genes are TRBV4-3 and TRBJ2-7; TRBD1 matches at 7 bases. The CDR3 covers 14 residues. Germline V gene lookup returns CDR1 LGHNA and CDR2 YSLEER. The J segment lost 3 bases and the V segment lost 0 bases, leaving 2 bases of the junction unmatched. In nucleotides, the CDR3 is TGCGCCAGCAGCCAAGAGGACAGGTTCTACGAGCAGTACTTC. Amino acid sequence: CASSQEDRFYEQYF.

V gene TRBV7-6 combines with J gene TRBJ2-3; a weak D match, TRBD1 (6 bases). V dropped 1 base and J dropped 3 bases, with 17 bases sitting between them. Per germline, CDR1 SGHVS and CDR2 FNYEAQ. CDR3 length: 17 residues. The CDR3 region has the DNA TGTGCCAGCAGCTTAGAAATGGGGGCTGGTTTGACAGATACGCAGTATTTT. This translates into CASSLEMGAGLTDTQYF.

CDR3 sequence: CASSGGLSSYNEQFF. In DNA form, the CDR3 reads TGTGCCAGCTCAGGAGGACTTAGCTCCTACAATGAGCAGTTCTTC. The J gene is TRBJ2-1, the V gene TRBV18; weak D call: TRBD2 (5 bases). Germline V lookup: CDR1 KGHSH, CDR2 LQKENI. Deletions cut 5 bases from V and 0 bases from J, with 11 bases between. The CDR3 loop spans 15 amino acids.

This CDR3 is CASSSRTRSNYGYTF. The CDR3 bases are TGTGCCAGCTCCTCAAGGACAAGGTCTAACTATGGCTACACCTTC. The chain carries TRBV18 and TRBJ1-2, with a tentative D call TRBD1 (5 bases). V was cut by 6 bases and J by 0 bases, with 14 bases left in between. This CDR3 comprises 15 residues. CDR1 and CDR2 from the germline V gene are KGHSH and LQKENI.

This chain links TRBV18 with TRBJ1-3, with D uncertain. V lost 2 bases and J 9 bases, leaving 8 bases between the germline ends. The CDR3 covers 12 residues. CDR1 and CDR2 (germline): KGHSH, LQKENI. The CDR3 region has the DNA TGTGCCAGCTCACCAGGATCGGGCACCATATATTTT. The encoded protein is CASSPGSGTIYF.

This clone turned up a few times. The chain joins TRBV7-3 to TRBJ2-1; D may be TRBD1 (6 bases). The CDR3 has 13 residues. V was pared by 5 bases and J by 4 bases, with 9 bases between. Looked up from germline, CDR1 is SGHTA and CDR2 is FQGTGA. Here the CDR3 reads CASSPGTYNEQFF. CDR3 nucleotide sequence: TGTGCCAGCAGCCCCGGGACATACAATGAGCAGTTCTTC.

J is TRBJ1-6 and V is TRBV28; 8 bases line up with TRBD1. The CDR3 length is 17 residues. Trimming removed 4 bases from V and 6 bases from J; junction bases left unmatched: 11. Germline V CDR1 and CDR2: MDHEN, SYDVKM. This CDR3 reads CASSSRGGDRLNSPLHF. The CDR3 coding sequence is TGTGCCAGCAGTTCGCGCGGGGGGGACAGGCTTAATTCACCCCTCCACTTT.

This chain uses TRBV28 with TRBJ2-7; 11 bases line up with TRBD2. Germline trimming cut 7 bases from V and 5 bases from J; bases unmatched to any gene: 13. CDR1 and CDR2 from the germline V gene are MDHEN and SYDVKM. The CDR3 length is 16 residues. CDR3 sequence: CASKRGLAGGVDEQYF. The DNA of the CDR3 is TGTGCCAGCAAACGGGGCCTAGCGGGAGGAGTAGACGAGCAGTACTTC.

The chain couples TRBV6-5 to TRBJ1-5, with a weak D call TRBD1 (6 bases). Trimming left V 6 bases short and J 4 bases short, with 13 bases between. Germline CDR1 is MNHEY and CDR2 is SVGAGI. The CDR3 sequence is 14 residues long. The CDR3 spells CASRGAGSNQPQHF. The CDR3 DNA reads as TGTGCCAGCAGGGGGGCAGGCTCGAATCAGCCCCAGCATTTT.

This chain uses TRBV5-1 with TRBJ2-1, with a possible D match to TRBD2 (5 bases). Germline CDR1 reads SGHRS; CDR2 reads YFSETQ. The CDR3 consists of 15 residues. V shed 2 bases and J shed 8 bases, with 17 bases lying between them. CDR3 residues: CASSFGLAGVHEQFF. The CDR3 DNA reads as TGCGCCAGCAGCTTCGGGCTAGCCGGAGTACATGAGCAGTTCTTC. The entire variable domain, with the rest obtained from reference TRBV5-1 and TRBJ2-1, is as follows: KAGVTQTPRYLIKTRGQQVTLSCSPISGHRSVSWYQQTPGQGLQFLFEYFSETQRNKGNFPGRFSGRQFSNSRSEMNVSTLELGDSALYLCASSFGLAGVHEQFFGPGTRLTVL.

The chain combines TRBV29-1 with TRBJ2-3; D is unclear. The CDR3 loop spans 11 amino acids. CDR1 SQVTM and CDR2 ANQGSEA come from the germline V gene. Trimming removed 6 bases from V and 5 bases from J, with 9 bases in between. The CDR3 is CSVWEGDTQYF. The CDR3 DNA reads TGCAGCGTCTGGGAAGGAGATACGCAGTATTTT.

V is TRBV7-2 and J is TRBJ1-2; maybe TRBD1 (6 bases). V was trimmed by 1 base and J by 7 bases, leaving 16 bases between them. This CDR3 spans 15 amino acids. The germline V gene encodes CDR1 SGHTA and CDR2 FQGNSA. CDR3 in amino acids: CASSLVAGGRGGYTF. CDR3 DNA: TGTGCCAGCAGCTTAGTCGCTGGGGGGCGTGGTGGCTACACCTTC.